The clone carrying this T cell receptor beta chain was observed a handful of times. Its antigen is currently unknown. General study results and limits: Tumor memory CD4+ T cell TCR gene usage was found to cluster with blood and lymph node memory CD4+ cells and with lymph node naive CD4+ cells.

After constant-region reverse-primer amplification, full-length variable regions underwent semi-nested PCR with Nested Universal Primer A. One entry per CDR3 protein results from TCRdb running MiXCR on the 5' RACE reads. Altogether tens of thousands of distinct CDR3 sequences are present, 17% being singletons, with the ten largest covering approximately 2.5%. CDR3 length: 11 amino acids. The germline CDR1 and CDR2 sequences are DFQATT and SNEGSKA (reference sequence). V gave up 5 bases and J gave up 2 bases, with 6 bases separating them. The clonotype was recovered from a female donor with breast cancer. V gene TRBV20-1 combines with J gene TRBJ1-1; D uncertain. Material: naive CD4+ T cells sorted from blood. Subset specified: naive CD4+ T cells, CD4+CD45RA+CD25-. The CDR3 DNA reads TGCAGTGCTTGGGTCAACACTGAAGCTTTCTTT. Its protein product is CSAWVNTEAFF.